This T cell receptor beta chain comes out of a study of response to subunit inactivated influenza vaccine. Germline CDR1 reads SGHRS; CDR2 reads YFSETQ. With V trimmed by 6 bases and J by 2 bases, 6 bases remained unmatched. This CDR3 is built from 15 residues. TCRdb itself ran the RT-PCR reads through MiXCR, one entry per CDR3 protein. The profile shows under 850,000 distinct CDR3 sequences, roughly 20% of them singletons. The sequencing here drew on PBMCs from blood, taken around 5 days after vaccination. This clonotype was sampled from a man aged 50-60 years who received an inactivated influenza vaccine. The chain uses TRBV5-1 and TRBJ2-5, with 11 nucleotides matching TRBD2. The CDR3 region is CASTWTSGLQETQYF. The CDR3, as DNA: TGCGCCAGCACCTGGACTAGCGGGCTTCAAGAGACCCAGTACTTC.